This is a list of T cell receptor beta chains from one sample in a study of blood T cell repertoires in COVID-19. The repertoire was sequenced with immunoSEQ multiplex PCR; TCRdb's copy has only in-frame clones and lacks some. The table includes approximately 360,000 clones, roughly four fifths detected once. The sequenced sample consisted of PBMCs or T cells enriched from blood (not recorded which). Receptors were obtained from a woman in her forties or fifties who had recovered from COVID-19. Both conserved end residues are part of each CDR3. A D gene is named only where the DNA matches it firmly.

v_call	d_call	j_call	cdr3_aa	cdr3_nt
TRBV5-1	-	TRBJ1-5	CASSLLGGAQPQHF	TGCGCCAGCAGCCTACTGGGGGGAGCTCAGCCCCAGCATTTT
TRBV7-6	-	TRBJ2-3	CASSPVWDGTSTDTQYF	TGTGCCAGCAGCCCAGTTTGGGACGGGACTAGCACAGATACGCAGTATTTT
TRBV2	-	TRBJ1-4	CASRKTGTNEKLFF	TGTGCCAGCAGGAAAACGGGTACTAATGAAAAACTGTTTTTT
TRBV19	-	TRBJ2-2	CASSIEAWTGELFF	TGTGCCAGTAGTATCGAGGCTTGGACCGGGGAGCTGTTTTTT
TRBV5-1	-	TRBJ1-1	CASSYGHVNTEAFF	TGCGCCAGCAGCTACGGACACGTGAACACTGAAGCTTTCTTT
TRBV18	TRBD1	TRBJ1-1	CASSHLGPRTGPNTEAFF	TGTGCCAGCTCACACTTGGGACCCAGGACAGGGCCGAACACTGAAGCTTTCTTT
TRBV9	TRBD2	TRBJ2-1	CASSLGLAGGPGGEQFF	TGTGCCAGCAGCCTGGGACTAGCGGGAGGGCCAGGCGGTGAGCAGTTCTTC
TRBV7-9	-	TRBJ2-3	CASLTKPGTDTQYF	TGTGCCAGCTTAACCAAGCCGGGGACAGATACGCAGTATTTT
TRBV19	-	TRBJ1-2	CASSIEGPANYGYTF	TGTGCCAGTAGTATCGAGGGCCCTGCTAACTATGGCTACACCTTC
TRBV4-1	-	TRBJ1-1	CASSQDRESTSLNTEAFF	TGCGCCAGCAGCCAAGATCGGGAATCCACATCCTTGAACACTGAAGCTTTCTTT